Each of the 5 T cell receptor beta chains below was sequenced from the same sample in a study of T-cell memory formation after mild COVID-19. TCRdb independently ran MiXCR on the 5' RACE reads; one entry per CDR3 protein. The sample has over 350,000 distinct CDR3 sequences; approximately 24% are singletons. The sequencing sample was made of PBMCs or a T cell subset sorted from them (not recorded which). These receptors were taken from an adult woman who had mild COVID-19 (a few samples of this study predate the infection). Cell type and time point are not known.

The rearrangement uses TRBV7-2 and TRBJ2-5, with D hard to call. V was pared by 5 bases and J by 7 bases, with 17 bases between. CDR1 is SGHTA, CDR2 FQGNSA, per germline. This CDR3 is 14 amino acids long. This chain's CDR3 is CASSPTQLPGTQYF. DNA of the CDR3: TGTGCCAGCAGCCCCACCCAGTTGCCGGGGACCCAGTACTTC.

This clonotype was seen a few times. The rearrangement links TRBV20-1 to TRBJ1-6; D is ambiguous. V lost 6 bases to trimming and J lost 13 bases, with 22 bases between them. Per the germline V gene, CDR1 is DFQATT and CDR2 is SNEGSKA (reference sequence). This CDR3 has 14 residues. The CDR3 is CSATPFRGLSPLHF. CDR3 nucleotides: TGCAGTGCAACACCATTCCGGGGTTTATCCCCCCTCCACTTT.

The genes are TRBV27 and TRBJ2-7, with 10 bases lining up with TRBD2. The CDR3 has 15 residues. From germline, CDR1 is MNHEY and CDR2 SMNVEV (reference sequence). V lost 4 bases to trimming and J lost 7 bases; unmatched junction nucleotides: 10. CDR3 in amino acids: CASSSPGTSDREQYF. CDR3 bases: TGTGCCAGCAGTTCCCCCGGGACTAGCGATCGTGAGCAGTACTTC.

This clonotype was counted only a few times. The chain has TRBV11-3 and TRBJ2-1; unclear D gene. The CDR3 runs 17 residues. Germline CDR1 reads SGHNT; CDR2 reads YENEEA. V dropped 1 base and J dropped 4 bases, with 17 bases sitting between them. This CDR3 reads CASSLAHLGSGYNEQFF. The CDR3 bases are TGTGCCAGCAGCTTAGCCCATCTGGGGTCCGGATACAATGAGCAGTTCTTC.

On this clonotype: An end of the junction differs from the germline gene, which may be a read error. The CDR3 DNA sequence: TGTGCCAGCACCTGGATTAACACTGAAGCTTTATTT. Encoded protein: CASTWINTEALF. The chain carries TRBV6-1 and TRBJ1-1, with unresolved D. This CDR3 comprises 12 residues. Germline V CDR1 and CDR2: MNHNS, SASEGT.